Listed below are T cell receptor beta chains from one sample, sequenced in a study of OX40 agonist ivuxolimab in advanced cancers. Clones were read by immunoSEQ multiplex PCR, and TCRdb kept only the in-frame ones, dropping some. The table has fewer than 80,000 clones, around 90% seen once; the top ten hold around 2.2%. Specimen: CD4+ or CD8+ T cells sorted from blood, collected in a trial of the OX40 agonist ivuxolimab. These receptors all come from an adult with an advanced solid tumor such as melanoma, head and neck, liver or kidney cancer. The CDR3 runs from the conserved cysteine through the conserved F or W. The D gene is left open where the match is weak.

V gene	D gene	CDR3 protein
TRBV7-2	TRBD1	CASSLLKGAKVDGYTF
TRBV10-3	-	CAISARQEEKLFF
TRBV7-2	TRBD1	CASSLEGRTGVYGYTF
TRBV5-1	-	CASSQGTANYGYTF
TRBV18	-	CASSPWDKAEEWTQYF
TRBV7-9	-	CASSLRLDSNEKLFF
TRBV5-6	-	CASMKERGTDTQYF
TRBV9	-	CASSVWGGGELFF
TRBV19	-	CASSRPVNMNTEAFF
TRBV29-1	TRBD1	CSGDRGQTEAFF
TRBV28	TRBD1	CASRTGGSTNEKLFF
TRBV27	TRBD1	CASSERQGYEQYF
TRBV9	TRBD1	CASSAQRTGGPYEQYF
TRBV7-2	TRBD1	CASSLRGTGVSYEQYF
TRBV14	-	CASSQTTREQFF
TRBV28	-	CASSPFQVSSTDTQYF
TRBV6-1	-	CASSVDPRDEQYF
TRBV5-1	-	CASTTSPGRTLTGELFF
TRBV5-1	-	CASSLASEYEAFF